The T cell receptor beta chain under discussion was sequenced for a study of response to subunit inactivated influenza vaccine. One entry per CDR3 protein, called by TCRdb with MiXCR from the RT-PCR reads. This table has roughly 650,000 distinct CDR3 sequences, about 15% appearing once. The CDR3 loop spans 17 amino acids. The V segment lost 5 bases and the J segment 0 bases; nucleotides outside the gene matches: 8. Germline assignment: CDR1 SGHTA and CDR2 FQGTGA. The specimen comprised PBMCs from blood, sampled less than 15 days before vaccination. The chain uses TRBV7-3 and TRBJ2-2; TRBD1 matches at 8 bases. This receptor was identified in a man aged 50 to 60 who received an inactivated influenza vaccine. This CDR3 reads CASSPAGGGTNTGELFF. CDR3 nucleotides: TGTGCCAGCAGCCCAGCAGGGGGCGGAACGAACACCGGGGAGCTGTTTTTT.